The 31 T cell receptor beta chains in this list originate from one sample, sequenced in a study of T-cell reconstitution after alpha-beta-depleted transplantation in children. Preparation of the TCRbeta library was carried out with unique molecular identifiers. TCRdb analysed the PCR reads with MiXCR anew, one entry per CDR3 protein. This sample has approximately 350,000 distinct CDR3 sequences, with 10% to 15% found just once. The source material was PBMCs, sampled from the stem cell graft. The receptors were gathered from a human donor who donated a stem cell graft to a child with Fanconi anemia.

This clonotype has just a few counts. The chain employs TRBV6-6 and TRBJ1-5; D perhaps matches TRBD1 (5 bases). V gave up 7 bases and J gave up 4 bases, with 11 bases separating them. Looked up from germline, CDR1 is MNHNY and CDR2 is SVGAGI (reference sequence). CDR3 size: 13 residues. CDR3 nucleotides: TGTGCCAGCAAGGGGTTGGATAATCAGCCCCAGCATTTT. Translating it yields CASKGLDNQPQHF.

CDR3 amino acids: CASSASAGGPDEQFF. CDR3 DNA sequence: TGTGCCAGCAGTGCGTCAGCGGGGGGGCCGGATGAGCAGTTCTTC. The V and J genes are TRBV6-4 and TRBJ2-1, with 10 bases identical to TRBD2. Germline V CDR1 and CDR2: MRHNA, SNTAGT. The V segment lost 4 bases and the J segment 8 bases; nucleotides outside the gene matches: 8. CDR3 length equals 15 residues.

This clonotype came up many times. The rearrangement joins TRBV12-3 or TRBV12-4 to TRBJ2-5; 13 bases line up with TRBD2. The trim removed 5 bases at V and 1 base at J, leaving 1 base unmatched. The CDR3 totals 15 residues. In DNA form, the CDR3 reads TGTGCCAGCAGTGGGACTAGCGGGATCCAAGAGACCCAGTACTTC. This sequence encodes CASSGTSGIQETQYF.

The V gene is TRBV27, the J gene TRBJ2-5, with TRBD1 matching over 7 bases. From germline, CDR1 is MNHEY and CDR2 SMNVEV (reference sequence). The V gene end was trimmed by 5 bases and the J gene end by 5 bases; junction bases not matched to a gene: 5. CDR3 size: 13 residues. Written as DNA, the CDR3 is TGTGCCAGCAGTCAGACAGGGTGGGAGACCCAGTACTTC. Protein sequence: CASSQTGWETQYF.

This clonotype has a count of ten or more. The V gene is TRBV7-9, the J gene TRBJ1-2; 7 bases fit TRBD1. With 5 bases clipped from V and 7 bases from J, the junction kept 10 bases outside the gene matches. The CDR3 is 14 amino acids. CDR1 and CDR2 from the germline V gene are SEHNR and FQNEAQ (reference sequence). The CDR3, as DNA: TGTGCCAGCAGCCCTATACAGGGGTTTAGTGGCTACACCTTC. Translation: CASSPIQGFSGYTF.

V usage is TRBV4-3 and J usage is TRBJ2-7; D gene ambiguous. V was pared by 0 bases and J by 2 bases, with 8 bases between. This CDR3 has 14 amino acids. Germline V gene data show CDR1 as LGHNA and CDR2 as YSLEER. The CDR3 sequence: CASSQEEAAYEQYF. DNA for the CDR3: TGCGCCAGCAGCCAAGAAGAGGCAGCCTACGAGCAGTACTTC.

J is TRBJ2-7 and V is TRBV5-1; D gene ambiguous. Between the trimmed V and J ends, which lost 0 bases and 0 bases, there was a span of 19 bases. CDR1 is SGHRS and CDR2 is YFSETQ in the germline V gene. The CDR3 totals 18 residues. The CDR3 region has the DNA TGCGCCAGCAGCTTGGCGCCTAACTTGGACCATTTCTCCTACGAGCAGTACTTC. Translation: CASSLAPNLDHFSYEQYF.

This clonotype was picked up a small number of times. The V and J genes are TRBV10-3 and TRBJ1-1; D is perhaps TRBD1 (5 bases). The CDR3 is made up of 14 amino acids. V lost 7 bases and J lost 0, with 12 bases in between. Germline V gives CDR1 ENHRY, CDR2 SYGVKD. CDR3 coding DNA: TGTGCCATCACGGGTGGGGGGATGAACACTGAAGCTTTCTTT. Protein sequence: CAITGGGMNTEAFF.

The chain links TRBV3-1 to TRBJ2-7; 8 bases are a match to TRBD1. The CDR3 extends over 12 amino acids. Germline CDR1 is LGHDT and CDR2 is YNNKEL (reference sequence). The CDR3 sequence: CTSSHGQGEQYV. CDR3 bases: TGTACCAGCAGCCACGGACAGGGCGAGCAGTACGTC.

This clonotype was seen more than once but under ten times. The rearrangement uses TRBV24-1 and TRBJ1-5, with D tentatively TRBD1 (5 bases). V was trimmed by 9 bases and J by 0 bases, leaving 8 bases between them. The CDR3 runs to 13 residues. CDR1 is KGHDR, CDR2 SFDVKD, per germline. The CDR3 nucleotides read TGTGCCACCCAGGGAATTAGCAATCAGCCCCAGCATTTT. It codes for CATQGISNQPQHF.

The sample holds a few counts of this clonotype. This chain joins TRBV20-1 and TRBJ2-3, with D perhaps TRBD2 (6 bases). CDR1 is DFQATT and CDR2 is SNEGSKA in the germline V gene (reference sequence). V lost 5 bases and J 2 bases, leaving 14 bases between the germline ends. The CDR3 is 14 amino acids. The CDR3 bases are TGCAGTGCTCGACTAGTGAGGGACACAGATACGCAGTATTTT. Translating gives CSARLVRDTDTQYF.

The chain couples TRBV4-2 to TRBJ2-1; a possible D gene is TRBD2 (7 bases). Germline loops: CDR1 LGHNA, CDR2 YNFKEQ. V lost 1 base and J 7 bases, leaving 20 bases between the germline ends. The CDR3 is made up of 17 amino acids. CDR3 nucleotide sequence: TGTGCCAGCAGCCAAGTGGGTGGGGGGGCGGCGGGGAATGAGCAGTTCTTC. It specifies CASSQVGGGAAGNEQFF.

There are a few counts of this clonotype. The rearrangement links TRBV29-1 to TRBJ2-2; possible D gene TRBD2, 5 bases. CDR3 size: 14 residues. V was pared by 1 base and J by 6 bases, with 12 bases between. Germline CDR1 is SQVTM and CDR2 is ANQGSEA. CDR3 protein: CSVEGGAVSGELFF. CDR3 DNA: TGCAGCGTTGAAGGAGGAGCGGTGTCCGGGGAGCTGTTTTTT.

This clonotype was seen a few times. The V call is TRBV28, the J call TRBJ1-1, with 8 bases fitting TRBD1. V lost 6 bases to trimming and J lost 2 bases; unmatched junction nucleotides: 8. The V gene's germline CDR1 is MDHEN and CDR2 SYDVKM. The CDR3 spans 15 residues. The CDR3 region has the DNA TGTGCCAGCAGATCGGACAGGGAGCCTAACACTGAAGCTTTCTTT. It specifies CASRSDREPNTEAFF. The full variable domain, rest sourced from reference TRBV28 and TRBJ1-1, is DVKVTQSSRYLVKRTGEKVFLECVQDMDHENMFWYRQDPGLGLRLIYFSYDVKMKEKGDIPEGYSVSREKKERFSLILESASTNQTSMYLCASRSDREPNTEAFFGQGTRLTVV.

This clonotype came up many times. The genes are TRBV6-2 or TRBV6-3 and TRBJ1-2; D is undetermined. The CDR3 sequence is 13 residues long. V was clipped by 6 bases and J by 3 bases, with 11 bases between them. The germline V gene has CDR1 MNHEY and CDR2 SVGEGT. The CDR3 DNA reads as TGTGCCAGCAGGAGAACCGGGGACTATGGCTACACCTTC. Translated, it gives CASRRTGDYGYTF.

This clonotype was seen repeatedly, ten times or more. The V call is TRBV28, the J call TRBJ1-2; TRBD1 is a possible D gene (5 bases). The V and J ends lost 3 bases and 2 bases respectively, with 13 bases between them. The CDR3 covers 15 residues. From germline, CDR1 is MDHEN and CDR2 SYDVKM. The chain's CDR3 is CASSFLQGVNYGYTF. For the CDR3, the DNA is TGTGCCAGCAGTTTTTTGCAGGGCGTAAACTATGGCTACACCTTC.

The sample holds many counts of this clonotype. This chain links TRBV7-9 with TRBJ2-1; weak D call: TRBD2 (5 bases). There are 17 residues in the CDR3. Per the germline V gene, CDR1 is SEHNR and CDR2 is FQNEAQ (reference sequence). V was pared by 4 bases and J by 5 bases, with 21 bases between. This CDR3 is CASSSTNGLGFHNEQFF. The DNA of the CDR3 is TGTGCCAGCAGCTCCACAAACGGACTGGGATTCCACAATGAGCAGTTCTTC.

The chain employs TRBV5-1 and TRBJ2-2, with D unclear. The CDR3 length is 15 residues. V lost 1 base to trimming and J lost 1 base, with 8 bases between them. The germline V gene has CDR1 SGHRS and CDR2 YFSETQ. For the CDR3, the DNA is TGCGCCAGCAGCTTGATGTCAGGGAACACCGGGGAGCTGTTTTTT. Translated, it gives CASSLMSGNTGELFF.

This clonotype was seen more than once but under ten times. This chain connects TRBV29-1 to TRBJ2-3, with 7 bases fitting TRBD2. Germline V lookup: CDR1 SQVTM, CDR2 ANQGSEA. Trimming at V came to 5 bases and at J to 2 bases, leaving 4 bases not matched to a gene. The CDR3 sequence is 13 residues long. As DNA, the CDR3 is TGCAGCGTTTTAAGCGGGGACACAGATACGCAGTATTTT. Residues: CSVLSGDTDTQYF.

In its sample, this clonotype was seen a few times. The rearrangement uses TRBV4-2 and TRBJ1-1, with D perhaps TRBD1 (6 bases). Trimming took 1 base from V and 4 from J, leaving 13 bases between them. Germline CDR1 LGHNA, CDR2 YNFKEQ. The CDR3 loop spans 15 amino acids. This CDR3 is CASSQVGEGGTEAFF. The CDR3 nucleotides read TGTGCCAGCAGCCAAGTCGGCGAAGGGGGCACTGAAGCTTTCTTT.

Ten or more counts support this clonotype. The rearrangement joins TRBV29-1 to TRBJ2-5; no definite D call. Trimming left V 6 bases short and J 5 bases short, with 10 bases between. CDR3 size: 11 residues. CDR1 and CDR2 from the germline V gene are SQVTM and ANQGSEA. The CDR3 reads CSVADWETQYF. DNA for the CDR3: TGCAGCGTAGCTGATTGGGAGACCCAGTACTTC.

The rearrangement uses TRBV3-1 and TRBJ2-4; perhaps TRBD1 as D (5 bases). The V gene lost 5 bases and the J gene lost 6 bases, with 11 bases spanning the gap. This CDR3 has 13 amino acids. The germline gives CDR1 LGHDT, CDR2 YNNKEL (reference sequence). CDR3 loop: CASSGALGNIQYF. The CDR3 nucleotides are TGTGCCAGCAGCGGGGCCCTTGGAAACATTCAGTACTTC. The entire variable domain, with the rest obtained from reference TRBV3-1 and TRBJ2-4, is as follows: DTAVSQTPKYLVTQMGNDKSIKCEQNLGHDTMYWYKQDSKKFLKIMFSYNNKELIINETVPNRFSPKSPDKAHLNLHINSLELGDSAVYFCASSGALGNIQYFGAGTRLSVL.

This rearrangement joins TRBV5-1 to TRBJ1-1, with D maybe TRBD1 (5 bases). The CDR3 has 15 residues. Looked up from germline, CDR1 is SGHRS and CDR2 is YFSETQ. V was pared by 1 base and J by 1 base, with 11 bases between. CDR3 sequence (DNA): TGCGCCAGCAGCTTGCTTGAGGGGAAGAACACTGAAGCTTTCTTT. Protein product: CASSLLEGKNTEAFF.

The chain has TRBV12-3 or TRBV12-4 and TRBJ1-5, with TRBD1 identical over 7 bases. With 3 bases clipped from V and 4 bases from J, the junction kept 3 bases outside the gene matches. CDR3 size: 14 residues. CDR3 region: CASSFGTENQPQHF. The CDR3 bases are TGTGCCAGCAGTTTTGGGACAGAAAATCAGCCCCAGCATTTT.

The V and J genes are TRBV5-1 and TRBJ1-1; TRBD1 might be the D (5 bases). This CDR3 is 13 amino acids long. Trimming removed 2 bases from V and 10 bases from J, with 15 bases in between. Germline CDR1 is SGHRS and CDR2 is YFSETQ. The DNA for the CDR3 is TGCGCCAGCAGCTTAACGAAGGGACGGCGAGCTTTCTTT. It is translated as CASSLTKGRRAFF.

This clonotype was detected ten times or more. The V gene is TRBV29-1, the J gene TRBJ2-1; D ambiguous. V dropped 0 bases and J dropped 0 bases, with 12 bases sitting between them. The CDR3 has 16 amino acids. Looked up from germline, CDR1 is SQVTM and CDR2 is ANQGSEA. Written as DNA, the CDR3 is TGCAGCGTTGAAGATGTCCAGGCGAGCTCCTACAATGAGCAGTTCTTC. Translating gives CSVEDVQASSYNEQFF.

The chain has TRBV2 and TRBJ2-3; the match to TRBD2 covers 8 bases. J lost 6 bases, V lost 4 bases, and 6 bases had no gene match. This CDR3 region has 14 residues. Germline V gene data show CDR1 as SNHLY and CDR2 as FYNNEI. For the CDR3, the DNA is TGTGCCAGCAGTGGGACTAGCCGGAAGGATACGCAGTATTTT. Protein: CASSGTSRKDTQYF.

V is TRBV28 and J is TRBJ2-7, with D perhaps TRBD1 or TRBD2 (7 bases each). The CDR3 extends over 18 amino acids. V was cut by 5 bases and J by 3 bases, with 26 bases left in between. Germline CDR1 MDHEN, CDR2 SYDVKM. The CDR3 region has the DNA TGTGCCAGCAGTCCCGCGGGAGCCTCCGGGACAGAGTTCTACGAGCAGTACGTC. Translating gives CASSPAGASGTEFYEQYV.

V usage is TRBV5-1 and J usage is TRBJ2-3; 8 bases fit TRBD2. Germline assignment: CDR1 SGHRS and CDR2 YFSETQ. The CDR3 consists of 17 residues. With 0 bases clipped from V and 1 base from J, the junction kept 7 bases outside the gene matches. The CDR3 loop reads CASSLAGRGARTDTQYF. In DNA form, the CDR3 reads TGCGCCAGCAGCTTGGCCGGGCGGGGGGCGCGCACAGATACGCAGTATTTT.

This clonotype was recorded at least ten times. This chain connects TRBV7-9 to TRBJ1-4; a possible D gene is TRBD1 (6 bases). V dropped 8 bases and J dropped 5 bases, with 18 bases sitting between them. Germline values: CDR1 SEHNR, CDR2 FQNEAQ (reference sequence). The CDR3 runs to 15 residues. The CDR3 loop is CASAEGGRMNEKLFF. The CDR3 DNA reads TGTGCCAGCGCTGAAGGGGGACGGATGAATGAAAAACTGTTTTTT.

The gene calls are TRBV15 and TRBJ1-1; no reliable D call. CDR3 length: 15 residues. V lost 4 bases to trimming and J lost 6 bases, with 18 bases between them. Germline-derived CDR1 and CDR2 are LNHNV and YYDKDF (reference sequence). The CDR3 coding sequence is TGTGCCACCAGCACCCCCGGGAACCCAAGGGCTGAAGCTTTCTTT. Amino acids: CATSTPGNPRAEAFF.